What follows are 4 T cell receptor beta chains derived from one specimen sequenced in a study of shared T cell receptors in the human thymus. Produced via immunoSEQ multiplex PCR; TCRdb's table is partial and in-frame only. The sample lists under 700,000 clones, approximately 80% occurring once. These data also featured in a second study, about human thymus T cells.

The sample comprised thymocytes. The receptors stem from a boy in the first two years of life with a congenital heart defect.

The rearrangement links TRBV5-1 to TRBJ2-1; TRBD2 aligns across 9 bases. With V trimmed by 3 bases and J by 6 bases, 7 bases remained unmatched. Germline CDR1 reads SGHRS; CDR2 reads YFSETQ. There are 15 residues in the CDR3. CDR3 sequence (DNA): TGCGCCAGCAGCTCCGGGACTAGCCACTCCAATGAGCAGTTCTTC. Protein: CASSSGTSHSNEQFF. Variable domain in full (rest from reference TRBV5-1 and TRBJ2-1): KAGVTQTPRYLIKTRGQQVTLSCSPISGHRSVSWYQQTPGQGLQFLFEYFSETQRNKGNFPGRFSGRQFSNSRSEMNVSTLELGDSALYLCASSSGTSHSNEQFFGPGTRLTVL.

This clone occurred once. This chain connects TRBV6-6 to TRBJ2-5; TRBD1 matches at 8 bases. Germline V gene data show CDR1 as MNHNY and CDR2 as SVGAGI (reference sequence). The V gene end was trimmed by 6 bases and the J gene end by 5 bases; junction bases not matched to a gene: 11. This CDR3 comprises 15 residues. This CDR3 is CASSPAPGQEETQYF. In nucleotides, the CDR3 is TGTGCCAGCAGCCCTGCCCCGGGACAGGAGGAGACCCAGTACTTC.

CDR3 nucleotides: TGTGCCAGCAAGGCGGGGGGCTACAATGAGCAGTTCTTC. Amino acids: CASKAGGYNEQFF. V and J are TRBV28 and TRBJ2-1; 8 bases line up with TRBD2. There are 13 residues in the CDR3. V lost 7 bases and J lost 3; bases outside the gene matches: 2. The germline CDR1 and CDR2 sequences are MDHEN and SYDVKM.

The chain has TRBV30 and TRBJ2-5; D gene unclear. V was pared by 2 bases and J by 6 bases, with 16 bases between. Germline V gene lookup returns CDR1 GTSNPN and CDR2 SVGIG (reference sequence). CDR3 length equals 14 residues. The CDR3 sequence is CAWSPTRVVKTQYF. Here the CDR3 DNA reads TGTGCCTGGAGTCCGACTCGGGTAGTGAAGACCCAGTACTTC.